These 22 T cell receptor beta chains were sequenced from one sample in a study of glioma-infiltrating T cells after dendritic cell vaccination. Profiled with immunoSEQ multiplex PCR; TCRdb holds only in-frame clones, not every one. The repertoire holds about 95,000 clones, about 83% seen once, with 2.5% to 3% in the top ten. The sequences come from blood, collected before dendritic cell vaccination. These receptors all stem from a human donor with glioblastoma.

This clone was counted once. This chain uses TRBV5-1 with TRBJ2-1, with a weak D call TRBD2 (5 bases). The V end was cut by 6 bases, the J end by 6 bases, with 25 bases between. The CDR3 sequence is 17 residues long. Germline V gives CDR1 SGHRS, CDR2 YFSETQ. CDR3 protein: CASIQSPRGRTGNEQFF. DNA of the CDR3: TGCGCCAGCATACAGAGCCCCCGGGGTCGGACCGGCAATGAGCAGTTCTTC.

This clone was found once. This chain joins TRBV30 and TRBJ2-1; 10 bases map to TRBD2. Germline-derived CDR1 and CDR2 are GTSNPN and SVGIG (reference sequence). The CDR3 consists of 14 residues. V dropped 0 bases and J dropped 8; count of bases not matched to a gene: 4. CDR3 nucleotides: TGTGCCTGGAGTGTAGCGGGAGGGCGTGATGAGCAGTTCTTC. The encoded protein is CAWSVAGGRDEQFF.

This chain links TRBV11-3 with TRBJ2-7; 10 bases map to TRBD2. The CDR3 extends over 15 amino acids. The V gene end was trimmed by 1 base and the J gene end by 9 bases; junction bases not matched to a gene: 9. Germline V lookup: CDR1 SGHNT, CDR2 YENEEA. The CDR3, as DNA: TGTGCCAGCAGCTTAGCGGGACTAGCGCCAGAAACGCAGTACTTC. This gives the protein CASSLAGLAPETQYF. Variable domain in full (rest from reference TRBV11-3 and TRBJ2-7): EAGVVQSPRYKIIEKKQPVAFWCNPISGHNTLYWYLQNLGQGPELLIRYENEEAVDDSQLPKDRFSAERLKGVDSTLKIQPAELGDSAVYLCASSLAGLAPETQYFGPGTRLTVT.

Points on this clone: A junction boundary mismatches the germline segment, possibly from a read error. The chain recombines TRBV9 with TRBJ2-7, with D tentatively TRBD2 (5 bases). This CDR3 region has 14 residues. Germline V CDR1 and CDR2: SGDLS, YYNGEE. CDR3 region: CASSVEPSSNEQYF. The CDR3, as DNA: TGTGCCAGCAGCGTAGAGCCTAGCTCCAACGAGCAGTACTTC. Using reference TRBV9 and TRBJ2-7 for the parts outside the CDR3, the full variable domain is DSGVTQTPKHLITATGQRVTLRCSPRSGDLSVYWYQQSLDQGLQFLIQYYNGEERAKGNILERFSAQQFPDLHSELNLSSLELGDSALYFCASSVEPSSNEQYFGPGTRLTVT.

The V call is TRBV5-6, the J call TRBJ1-6; the D is unclear. The CDR3 runs 16 residues. Germline assignment: CDR1 SGHDT and CDR2 YYEEEE. The ends were cut back, 2 bases at V and 0 bases at J, with 9 bases in the middle. CDR3 residues: CASSFGVSSYNSPLHF. CDR3 nucleotides: TGTGCCAGCAGCTTTGGAGTAAGCTCCTATAATTCACCCCTCCACTTT.

About this clone: One end of the junction is discordant with germline, which a read error may explain. The chain joins TRBV5-1 to TRBJ2-3; 11 nucleotides line up with TRBD2. The CDR3 has 15 amino acids. Germline V gives CDR1 SGHRS, CDR2 YFSETQ. The CDR3 sequence is CASRLLAGGIDTQYF. In DNA form, the CDR3 reads TGCGCCAGCCGCTTGCTAGCGGGGGGAATTGATACGCAGTATTTT.

J is TRBJ1-1 and V is TRBV5-1; D is ambiguous. The CDR3 sequence is 13 residues long. V shed 5 bases and J shed 3 bases, with 11 bases lying between them. Germline V gene data show CDR1 as SGHRS and CDR2 as YFSETQ. As DNA, the CDR3 is TGCGCCAGCAGTTCAGGTACCTACACTGAAGCTTTCTTT. This sequence encodes CASSSGTYTEAFF.

This clone has just one count. The gene calls are TRBV7-3 and TRBJ2-1, with 8 nucleotides matching TRBD2. CDR1 is SGHTA and CDR2 is FQGTGA in the germline V gene. The CDR3 covers 16 residues. V shed 5 bases and J 2 bases; nucleotides not matched to a gene: 8. In DNA, the CDR3 is TGTGCCAGCAGCCCACGGGGGGGGGAGACCTACAATGAGCAGTTCTTC. Its translation is CASSPRGGETYNEQFF.

The chain has TRBV7-7 and TRBJ2-1; D perhaps matches TRBD2 (6 bases). The V gene lost 5 bases and the J gene lost 9 bases, with 11 bases spanning the gap. CDR1 is SSHAT and CDR2 is FNYEAQ in the germline V gene (reference sequence). This CDR3 is built from 12 residues. CDR3 loop: CASSQTEGEQFF. CDR3 sequence (DNA): TGTGCCAGCAGCCAAACGGAGGGTGAGCAGTTCTTC.

V is TRBV10-3 and J is TRBJ2-1; D is undetermined. The CDR3 length is 12 residues. CDR1 and CDR2 (germline): ENHRY, SYGVKD. Trimming removed 8 bases at V and 8 bases at J, with 13 bases between. The CDR3 spells CAISETWYEQFF. The CDR3 DNA sequence: TGTGCCATCTCGGAGACTTGGTATGAGCAGTTCTTC.

This clone was counted only a few times. The chain joins TRBV10-3 to TRBJ2-7; no definite D call. The CDR3 sequence is 12 residues long. Germline loops: CDR1 ENHRY, CDR2 SYGVKD. V lost 10 bases and J lost 1, with 11 bases in between. The CDR3 sequence: CATRGSSYEQYF. The CDR3 DNA reads TGTGCCACCCGAGGCAGTTCCTACGAGCAGTACTTC.

V and J are TRBV5-1 and TRBJ2-1; D perhaps matches TRBD2 (6 bases). Germline V gives CDR1 SGHRS, CDR2 YFSETQ. The CDR3 has 16 residues. The germline V and J ends were trimmed by 0 bases and 0 bases, with 10 bases remaining between them. The CDR3 spells CASSLVGGSSYNEQFF. The CDR3 DNA is TGCGCCAGCAGCTTGGTTGGGGGGAGCTCCTACAATGAGCAGTTCTTC.

V gene TRBV28 combines with J gene TRBJ1-4; perhaps TRBD1 as D (5 bases). Germline values: CDR1 MDHEN, CDR2 SYDVKM. The CDR3 contains 14 residues. V was pared by 5 bases and J by 10 bases, with 17 bases between. CDR3 region: CASSQGRTPAKLFF. The CDR3 region has the DNA TGTGCCAGCAGTCAGGGAAGGACGCCGGCAAAACTGTTTTTT.

This sequence joins TRBV15 and TRBJ2-7; possibly TRBD1 for D (5 bases). The CDR3 runs 15 residues. V lost 4 bases and J lost 1, with 14 bases in between. The germline V gene has CDR1 LNHNV and CDR2 YYDKDF (reference sequence). DNA for the CDR3: TGTGCCACCAGCATCGGCGGTGGGGCTTCCTACGAGCAGTACTTC. Translation: CATSIGGGASYEQYF.

The V gene is TRBV4-1, the J gene TRBJ1-1; D remains ambiguous. V was pared by 1 base and J by 1 base, with 13 bases between. The CDR3 is 16 residues long. Germline V lookup: CDR1 MGHRA, CDR2 YSYEKL. The CDR3 is CASSQVGPPQNTEAFF. For the CDR3, the DNA is TGCGCCAGCAGCCAAGTTGGGCCACCACAGAACACTGAAGCTTTCTTT.

J is TRBJ2-7 and V is TRBV7-2; D is possibly TRBD1 (6 bases). Per the germline V gene, CDR1 is SGHTA and CDR2 is FQGNSA. With 5 bases removed from V and 0 bases from J, the gap between germline ends came to 11 bases. The CDR3 length is 14 residues. CDR3 sequence reads: CASSQDRFSYEQYF. The CDR3 DNA reads as TGTGCCAGCAGCCAAGACAGGTTCTCCTACGAGCAGTACTTC.

The V gene is TRBV30, the J gene TRBJ2-5, with unresolved D. Trimming left V 0 bases short and J 7 bases short, with 15 bases between. The CDR3 is made up of 14 amino acids. The germline gives CDR1 GTSNPN, CDR2 SVGIG (reference sequence). The CDR3 loop reads CAWSVNLRRGTQYF. The CDR3 DNA follows: TGTGCCTGGAGTGTAAACCTCCGCCGAGGGACCCAGTACTTC.

The chain links TRBV6-5 to TRBJ1-2; D gene unclear. V was pared by 10 bases and J by 6 bases, with 15 bases between. Germline V gives CDR1 MNHEY, CDR2 SVGAGI. This CDR3 has 12 amino acids. In DNA form, the CDR3 reads TGTGCCACAACACTCTGGGGAGATGGCTACACCTTC. It is translated as CATTLWGDGYTF.

The chain carries TRBV5-1 and TRBJ1-5; D not resolved. V lost 4 bases and J lost 7, with 15 bases in between. The CDR3 has 14 amino acids. Per the germline V gene, CDR1 is SGHRS and CDR2 is YFSETQ. The CDR3 here is CASSPDGVGQPQHF. The CDR3 DNA reads as TGCGCCAGCAGCCCGGACGGGGTGGGGCAGCCCCAGCATTTT.

The table lists this clone with a few counts. The chain recombines TRBV18 with TRBJ1-1, with D tentatively TRBD1 (5 bases). V was trimmed by 5 bases and J by 5 bases, leaving 12 bases between them. The CDR3 length is 13 residues. Per germline, CDR1 KGHSH and CDR2 LQKENI. CDR3 amino acids: CASSGASGTEAFF. CDR3 coding DNA: TGTGCCAGCTCAGGGGCCTCCGGGACTGAAGCTTTCTTT.

CDR3 amino acids: CASSLTSGRPYNEQFF. The CDR3 DNA sequence: TGCGCCAGCAGCCTCACTAGCGGACGACCCTACAATGAGCAGTTCTTC. This chain uses TRBV5-1 with TRBJ2-1; 8 nucleotides line up with TRBD2. Germline V gene lookup returns CDR1 SGHRS and CDR2 YFSETQ. J gave up 2 bases and V 4 bases, and 8 bases lay outside the gene matches. The CDR3 is made up of 16 amino acids.

The genes are TRBV7-9 and TRBJ2-1; D call uncertain. V shed 5 bases and J shed 1 base, with 9 bases lying between them. There are 14 residues in the CDR3. Germline V gene sequence: CDR1 SEHNR, CDR2 FQNEAQ (reference sequence). CDR3 amino acids: CASSTTLSYNEQFF. DNA of the CDR3: TGTGCCAGCAGCACGACTCTGTCCTACAATGAGCAGTTCTTC.